This passage covers 9 T cell receptor beta chains from one sample sequenced in a study of cytomegalovirus exposure and HLA in healthy donors (dated by TCRdb to the late 2010s). The method behind the library was the immunoSEQ multiplex PCR assay. Entries here come from immuneACCESS through TCRdb and include only in-frame sequences with V and J called. Some clones fail to appear in such tables; in the studies checked, an unresolved V gene covers under half of the shortfall, and the cause of the remainder is unknown. The sample table holds about 200,000 clones, of which roughly three quarters were seen once. The top ten clonotypes cover less than 1.5% of the sample. Sequencing was done on a sample of PBMCs. These receptors were taken from a woman aged 25 to 45 in good health and CMV-seronegative.

The chain recombines TRBV15 with TRBJ2-1; D is unclear. There are 16 residues in the CDR3. Trimming stripped 1 base from V and 3 bases from J, with 13 bases between. Germline V gene lookup returns CDR1 LNHNV and CDR2 YYDKDF (reference sequence). CDR3 in amino acids: CATSRVRQAIYNEQFF. For the CDR3, the DNA is TGTGCCACCAGCAGAGTCCGTCAGGCAATCTACAATGAGCAGTTCTTC.

Of note for this clone: This may stem from a read error, because a much larger clone lies one nucleotide away. V is TRBV15 and J is TRBJ1-5; 7 bases map to TRBD1. Trimming at V came to 8 bases and at J to 4 bases, leaving 2 bases not matched to a gene. CDR1 LNHNV and CDR2 YYDKDF come from the germline V gene (reference sequence). The CDR3 is 12 amino acids. CDR3 sequence reads: CATGTENQPQHF. CDR3 sequence (DNA): TGTGCCACCGGGACAGAGAATCAGCCCCAGCATTTT.

The chain employs TRBV5-1 and TRBJ2-3; D not resolved. Germline loops: CDR1 SGHRS, CDR2 YFSETQ. This CDR3 has 17 residues. V dropped 4 bases and J dropped 0 bases, with 18 bases sitting between them. The CDR3 spells CASSRALDGASTDTQYF. CDR3 in DNA: TGCGCCAGCAGCCGTGCCCTCGACGGAGCTAGCACAGATACGCAGTATTTT.

Here the CDR3 reads CASSTGTALPDTQYF. The CDR3 DNA reads TGTGCCAGCAGCACCGGGACAGCGCTTCCAGATACGCAGTATTTT. The rearrangement links TRBV27 to TRBJ2-3, with 7 bases that match TRBD1. Germline V gene data show CDR1 as MNHEY and CDR2 as SMNVEV (reference sequence). The CDR3 sequence is 15 residues long. With 6 bases clipped from V and 4 bases from J, the junction kept 10 bases outside the gene matches.

The chain uses TRBV2 and TRBJ2-1; no clear D gene. Germline assignment: CDR1 SNHLY and CDR2 FYNNEI. This CDR3 comprises 14 residues. V was shortened by 2 bases and J by 0 bases, with 5 bases between the two germline ends. The CDR3 protein is CASSERDSYNEQFF. The CDR3 region has the DNA TGTGCCAGCAGTGAAAGAGACTCCTACAATGAGCAGTTCTTC.

This chain uses TRBV18 with TRBJ2-3; D remains unclear. The CDR3 is made up of 13 amino acids. Germline V gene data show CDR1 as KGHSH and CDR2 as LQKENI. The V gene lost 5 bases and the J gene lost 2 bases, with 8 bases spanning the gap. The CDR3 spells CASSSTVTDTQYF. CDR3 DNA sequence: TGTGCCAGCTCATCAACTGTCACAGATACGCAGTATTTT.

The J gene is TRBJ2-3, the V gene TRBV11-2; the match to TRBD2 covers 7 bases. The CDR3 has 14 amino acids. J was trimmed by 0 bases and V by 7 bases; bases with no gene match: 4. Looked up from germline, CDR1 is SGHAT and CDR2 is FQNNGV. The DNA of the CDR3 is TGTGCCAGCAAATGGCGGGGGAGCACAGATACGCAGTATTTT. Its protein is CASKWRGSTDTQYF.

This clone was recorded only once. This chain connects TRBV28 to TRBJ1-1; D gene unclear. Trimming took off 3 bases at V and 5 bases at J, with 16 bases between the two ends. The CDR3 is 15 residues long. The V gene's germline CDR1 is MDHEN and CDR2 SYDVKM. The DNA of the CDR3 is TGTGCCAGCAGTTTCCTTGACGGTGAGGGAACTGAAGCTTTCTTT. It codes for CASSFLDGEGTEAFF. Based on the CDR3 plus reference TRBV28 and TRBJ1-1, the full variable domain is DVKVTQSSRYLVKRTGEKVFLECVQDMDHENMFWYRQDPGLGLRLIYFSYDVKMKEKGDIPEGYSVSREKKERFSLILESASTNQTSMYLCASSFLDGEGTEAFFGQGTRLTVV.

A few counts support this clone. Other DNA sequences in this sample translate to the same CDR3. The V call is TRBV2, the J call TRBJ2-3; 7 bases agree with TRBD1. Per the germline V gene, CDR1 is SNHLY and CDR2 is FYNNEI. The CDR3 is 12 residues long. V trimming: 6 bases; J trimming: 3 bases; junction bases outside the gene matches: 0. CDR3 sequence reads: CASRQGTDTQYF. The CDR3 DNA follows: TGTGCCAGCAGACAGGGGACAGATACGCAGTATTTT.